This paragraph covers one T cell receptor (beta chain) sequence. What it recognizes is unknown. This sample was included in a study of cytomegalovirus exposure and HLA in healthy donors. CDR3 length: 13 residues. The germline V gene has CDR1 MRHNA and CDR2 SNTAGT. The V gene lost 6 bases and the J gene lost 6 bases, with 12 bases spanning the gap. Whole-study results and caveats: By a later analysis, the bulk of CMV-associated TCR beta chains appeared HLA-restricted.

60 Vbeta and 13 Jbeta primers were used in PCR. Generated by immunoSEQ multiplex PCR, the TCRdb table keeps only in-frame clones and is missing some. This sample has about 140,000 clones, with 72% found just once. The sequence was obtained from a man in his forties or fifties in good health and CMV-seropositive. The sample consisted of PBMCs. The chain employs TRBV6-4 and TRBJ1-5, with D possibly being TRBD1 (6 bases). The CDR3 bases are TGTGCCAGCAGGGGCAGGGGAAGTCAGCCCCAGCATTTT. It encodes CASRGRGSQPQHF.